This TCR beta chain was retrieved from a study of cytomegalovirus exposure and HLA in healthy donors. The CDR3 contains 14 residues. The germline V gene encodes CDR1 SEHNR and CDR2 FQNEAQ (reference sequence). V gave up 7 bases and J gave up 6 bases, with 18 bases separating them. Everyone who donated was a healthy bone marrow donor. Study outcomes and limitations: TCR beta sequences reportedly predicted the HLA-A and HLA-B alleles of most subjects accurately. Within a later analysis, the majority of CMV-associated TCR beta chains appeared HLA-restricted.

Primers included in the PCR were 60 Vbeta and 13 Jbeta primers. Method: immunoSEQ multiplex PCR; TCRdb's copy keeps in-frame clones and lacks some. Of roughly 150,000 clones listed, roughly 79% are singletons. This clone was seen only a few times. Antigen unknown. The J gene is TRBJ1-2, the V gene TRBV7-9, with a weak D call TRBD1 (5 bases). This clonotype was obtained from a man aged 30 to 39 in good health and CMV-seronegative. Sequenced sample: PBMCs. The CDR3 DNA sequence: TGTGCCAGCATCCGAGCGGGGGTTGAGGATGGCTACACCTTC. Its translation: CASIRAGVEDGYTF.